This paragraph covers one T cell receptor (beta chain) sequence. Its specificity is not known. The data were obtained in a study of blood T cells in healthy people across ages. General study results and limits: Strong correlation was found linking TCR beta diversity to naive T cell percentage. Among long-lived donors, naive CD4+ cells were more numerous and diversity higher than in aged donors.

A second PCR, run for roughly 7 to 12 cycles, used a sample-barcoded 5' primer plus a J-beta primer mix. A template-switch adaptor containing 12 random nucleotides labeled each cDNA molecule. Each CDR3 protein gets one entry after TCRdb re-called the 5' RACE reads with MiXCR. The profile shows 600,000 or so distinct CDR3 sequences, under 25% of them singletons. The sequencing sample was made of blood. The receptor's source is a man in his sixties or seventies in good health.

The CDR3, as DNA: TGCGCCAGCAGCCCAGGGACAGGGTCATTAAACACTGAAGCTTTCTTT. It specifies CASSPGTGSLNTEAFF. The rearrangement joins TRBV5-1 to TRBJ1-1; 9 bases are shared with TRBD1. Per the germline V gene, CDR1 is SGHRS and CDR2 is YFSETQ. After removal of 4 bases from V and 2 bases from J, the junction contained 9 bases not matched to a gene. This CDR3 has 16 amino acids.